These 4 T cell receptor beta chains share one sample of origin, sequenced in a study of regulatory T cells in long-lasting Graves disease. CDR3-region Arm-PCR and iRepertoire HTBI primers produced the TCR beta libraries. MiXCR, run by TCRdb on the multiplex PCR reads, gives a single entry per CDR3 protein. The sample records roughly 420,000 distinct CDR3 sequences, 11% to 15% being singletons. Time point specified: newly diagnosed GD, antithyroid drugs for less than 3 months. TCR sequences were obtained from RNA taken from PBMCs. These records were also assigned to another study, of T cells in Graves' hyperthyroidism and ophthalmopathy.

The sequenced sample was peripheral blood mononuclear cells (PBMCs), obtained at new diagnosis, from a patient treated with antithyroid drugs. All receptors come from a woman aged 45-60 years with Graves disease.

This clonotype was counted many times. The chain joins TRBV2 to TRBJ2-3; D uncertain. Germline values: CDR1 SNHLY, CDR2 FYNNEI. The CDR3 is 15 amino acids. V was shortened by 3 bases and J by 0 bases, with 10 bases between the two germline ends. As DNA, the CDR3 is TGTGCCAGCAGTGATTTGGGGATAAGCACAGATACGCAGTATTTT. It encodes CASSDLGISTDTQYF.

V and J are TRBV5-1 and TRBJ2-7; 11 bases match TRBD2. Germline CDR1 is SGHRS and CDR2 is YFSETQ. The CDR3 runs 15 residues. With 2 bases clipped from V and 3 bases from J, the junction kept 4 bases outside the gene matches. CDR3 sequence: CASSFELAGDYEQYF. The CDR3 DNA reads TGCGCCAGCAGCTTTGAACTAGCGGGAGACTACGAGCAGTACTTC.

This clonotype was seen only a few times. The chain joins TRBV27 to TRBJ1-1; TRBD1 is a possible D gene (6 bases). In germline, CDR1 is MNHEY, CDR2 SMNVEV (reference sequence). The V end was cut by 1 base, the J end by 0 bases, with 18 bases between. The CDR3 contains 18 residues. In nucleotides, the CDR3 is TGTGCCAGCAGTTTATATGGGGGCGCCGAACTGATGAACACTGAAGCTTTCTTT. Translating it yields CASSLYGGAELMNTEAFF.

The CDR3 region is CSAIGTLAKYDEQFF. CDR3 DNA sequence: TGCAGTGCTATCGGGACTCTCGCTAAGTACGATGAGCAGTTCTTC. The rearrangement links TRBV20-1 to TRBJ2-1; D may be TRBD2 (6 bases). The CDR3 has 15 amino acids. Germline V gives CDR1 DFQATT, CDR2 SNEGSKA (reference sequence). V was clipped by 4 bases and J by 8 bases, with 21 bases between them.